This T cell receptor (beta chain) originates from a study of beta chain features in type 1 diabetes. The study's findings and limits: A moderate, significant TCRB CDR3 shortening appeared in type 1 diabetes across four CD4+ subsets. Whether TCRB rearrangement is influenced by HLA type was left unresolved in this analysis. Compared to healthy donors, patients appeared to have naive, central memory and Treg TCRB repertoires that were more alike.

This clone was found a few times. What it recognizes is unknown. Only one heparinised blood draw was taken per donor, and its volume averaged about 116 mL. The authors sorted CD4+ naive, central memory, regulatory and stem cell-like memory cells via CD45RO/CCR7/CD25/CD127/CD95/CD27. Sequencing targeted expressed TCRB transcripts, as all isolated RNA had been reverse transcribed. Repertoires were generated with immunoSEQ multiplex PCR, while TCRdb's copy carries only in-frame clones and drops some. The sample yields some 150,000 clones, around 13% seen once. This CDR3 is 12 amino acids long. The V gene's germline CDR1 is SGHRS and CDR2 YFSETQ. With 1 base removed from V and 4 bases from J, the gap between germline ends came to 6 bases.

Material: central memory CD4+ T cells from blood. This rearrangement joins TRBV5-1 to TRBJ2-7; D not resolved. This TCR came from a man between 18 and 29 years old with type 1 diabetes. For the CDR3, the DNA is TGCGCCAGCAGCTTGAATGAGTACGAGCAGTACTTC. Its translation: CASSLNEYEQYF.